This record covers a single T cell receptor beta chain. Authors' analysis steps: Scientists estimated how many nucleated cells there were by amplifying reference gene primers. Produced via immunoSEQ multiplex PCR; TCRdb's table is partial and in-frame only. The V and J calls and clone size are taken from that table; D and trimming were inferred from the DNA. The sample consists of roughly 250,000 clones, roughly 81% of them appearing once. This entry comes from a study of blood T cell repertoires in COVID-19. Study at large: Both acute and convalescent COVID-19 samples were obtained from the United States, Italy and Spain. T cells, B-cell-depleted T cells, or PBMCs supplied cDNA or gDNA.

Germline V gene data show CDR1 as SGHAT and CDR2 as FQNNGV. V lost 5 bases, J lost 8 bases, and 5 bases stayed unmatched. CDR3 size: 13 residues. This sequence joins TRBV11-2 and TRBJ1-3; 8 nucleotides agree with TRBD1. The sequenced material came from peripheral blood. This receptor was identified in a man over 45 with acute or convalescent COVID-19. The CDR3 bases are TGTGCCAGCAGCCCACGACAGGGGCACACCATATATTTT. Encoded protein: CASSPRQGHTIYF.